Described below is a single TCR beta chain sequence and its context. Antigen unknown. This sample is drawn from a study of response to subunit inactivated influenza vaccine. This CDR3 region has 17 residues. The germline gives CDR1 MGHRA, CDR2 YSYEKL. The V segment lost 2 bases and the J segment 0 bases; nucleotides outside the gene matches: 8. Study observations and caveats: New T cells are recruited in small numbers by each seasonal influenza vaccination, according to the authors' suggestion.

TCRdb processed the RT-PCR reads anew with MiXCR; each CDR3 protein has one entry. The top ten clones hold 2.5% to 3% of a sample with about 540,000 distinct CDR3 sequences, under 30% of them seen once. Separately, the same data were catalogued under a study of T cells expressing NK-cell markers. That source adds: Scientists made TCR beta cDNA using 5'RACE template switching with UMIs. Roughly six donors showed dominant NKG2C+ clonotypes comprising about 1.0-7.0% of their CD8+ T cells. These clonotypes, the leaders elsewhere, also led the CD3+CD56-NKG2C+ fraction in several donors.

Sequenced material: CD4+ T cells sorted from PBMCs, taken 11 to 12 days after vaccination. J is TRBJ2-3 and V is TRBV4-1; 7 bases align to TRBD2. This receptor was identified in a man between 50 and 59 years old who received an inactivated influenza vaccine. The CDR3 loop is CASSQFERGLSTDTQYF. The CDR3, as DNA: TGCGCCAGCAGCCAATTCGAGCGGGGTCTAAGCACAGATACGCAGTATTTT.